These T cell receptor beta chains were read from a single sample in a study of OX40 agonist ivuxolimab in advanced cancers. Profiled with immunoSEQ multiplex PCR; TCRdb holds only in-frame clones, not every one. This table has fewer than 40,000 clones, around two thirds appearing once. Here the sequenced sample was CD4+ or CD8+ T cells sorted from blood, taken in a trial of the OX40 agonist ivuxolimab. These receptors were obtained from an adult with an advanced solid tumor such as melanoma, head and neck, liver or kidney cancer. Both conserved end residues are part of each CDR3. The order of the fields is clone size, D gene, V gene, J gene, CDR3 DNA, CDR3 protein. A D gene is named only where the DNA matches it firmly. A row's size may be missing; if present it is once, few, many or a size class.

size: -
D: -
V: TRBV30
J: TRBJ1-1
DNA: TGTGCCTGGAGTGTGCTGAACGGACAGTCTGAAGCTTTCTTT
CDR3: CAWSVLNGQSEAFF

size: -
D: TRBD1
V: TRBV10-3
J: TRBJ1-5
DNA: TGTGCCACCAGGGACAGGGACAATAGCAATCAGCCCCAGCATTTT
CDR3: CATRDRDNSNQPQHF

size: -
D: -
V: TRBV2
J: TRBJ1-1
DNA: TGTGCCAGCACCGTAGTAGAGAACACTGAAGCTTTCTTT
CDR3: CASTVVENTEAFF

size: few
D: -
V: TRBV30
J: TRBJ1-1
DNA: TGTGCCTGGAGTGTGGGGGTGGGGACTGAAGCTTTCTTT
CDR3: CAWSVGVGTEAFF

size: once
D: -
V: TRBV21-1
J: TRBJ2-5
DNA: TGTGCCAGCAGCAAAGGAGAGACCCAGTACTTC
CDR3: CASSKGETQYF

size: -
D: -
V: TRBV6-1
J: TRBJ1-1
DNA: TGTGCCACCTCGTTAGAAGGCGACACTGAAGCTTTCTTT
CDR3: CATSLEGDTEAFF

size: -
D: -
V: TRBV13
J: TRBJ2-2
DNA: TGTGCCAGCAGCTTAGGTTTACCGAACACCGGGGAGCTGTTTTTT
CDR3: CASSLGLPNTGELFF

size: -
D: TRBD1
V: TRBV2
J: TRBJ2-7
DNA: TGTGCCAGCAGTTACGGGACAGGGTCCTACGAGCAGTACTTC
CDR3: CASSYGTGSYEQYF

size: -
D: -
V: TRBV6-1
J: TRBJ1-5
DNA: TGTGCCAGCAGTGAAGGGGTGCAGCCCCAGCATTTT
CDR3: CASSEGVQPQHF

size: -
D: -
V: TRBV6-5
J: TRBJ1-2
DNA: TGTGCCAGCAGTTATAGCCTCTCTGGGGTCGGCTACACCTTC
CDR3: CASSYSLSGVGYTF

size: -
D: -
V: TRBV19
J: TRBJ1-2
DNA: TGTGCCAGTAGTAGCGGGAGCTACTATGGCTACACCTTC
CDR3: CASSSGSYYGYTF

size: -
D: -
V: TRBV9
J: TRBJ2-2
DNA: TGTGCCAGCAGCGCAAAACAGAACACCGGGGAGCTGTTTTTT
CDR3: CASSAKQNTGELFF

size: few
D: TRBD1
V: TRBV25-1
J: TRBJ1-6
DNA: TGTGCCAGCAGTGAATCCGGACAGGGCAATTCACCCCTCCACTTT
CDR3: CASSESGQGNSPLHF

size: -
D: TRBD2
V: TRBV5-1
J: TRBJ2-5
DNA: TGCGCCAGCAGCTCGGGCCCGGGGGGAGGAGGAGAGACCCAGTACTTC
CDR3: CASSSGPGGGGETQYF

size: -
D: -
V: TRBV5-1
J: TRBJ2-2
DNA: TGCGCCAGCAGCCCCGGCCCTGGAGCCGGGGAGCTGTTTTTT
CDR3: CASSPGPGAGELFF

size: few
D: -
V: TRBV11-2
J: TRBJ2-1
DNA: TGTGCCAGCAGACCCTGGGCCGGCTTCAATGAGCAGTTCTTC
CDR3: CASRPWAGFNEQFF

size: -
D: -
V: TRBV4-1
J: TRBJ1-3
DNA: TGCGCCAGCAGCCAAGATAACTCAGGAAACACCATATATTTT
CDR3: CASSQDNSGNTIYF

size: once
D: TRBD1
V: TRBV30
J: TRBJ2-2
DNA: TGTGCCTGGACCTCACCGGGACAGGGGGCAGGCGGGGAGCTGTTTTTT
CDR3: CAWTSPGQGAGGELFF

size: -
D: -
V: TRBV6-5
J: TRBJ2-3
DNA: TGTGCCAGCAGTTACTTTGCGGGGTCGGCAGATACGCAGTATTTT
CDR3: CASSYFAGSADTQYF

size: -
D: TRBD1
V: TRBV7-8
J: TRBJ1-2
DNA: TGTGCCAGCAGCCGATTCACCGGGACAGGTCATCATGGCTACACCTTC
CDR3: CASSRFTGTGHHGYTF

size: -
D: -
V: TRBV6-5
J: TRBJ2-2
DNA: TGTGCCAGCAGCCCCGTGGGGCGGACCGGGGAGCTGTTTTTT
CDR3: CASSPVGRTGELFF

size: -
D: -
V: TRBV7-2
J: TRBJ1-1
DNA: TGTGCCAGCAGCTTAGGGGGGGGCGGTCAGACTGAAGCTTTCTTT
CDR3: CASSLGGGGQTEAFF

size: -
D: -
V: TRBV2
J: TRBJ2-1
DNA: TGTGCCAGCAGAGACTCCGCGGTGAGCTCCTACAATGAGCAGTTCTTC
CDR3: CASRDSAVSSYNEQFF

size: -
D: -
V: TRBV18
J: TRBJ1-1
DNA: TGTGCCAGCTCACCACCGGGTTTAGCAGGAGGGACTGAAGCTTTCTTT
CDR3: CASSPPGLAGGTEAFF

size: -
D: -
V: TRBV2
J: TRBJ2-2
DNA: TGTGCCAGCGACGATTGGGGAGATAGGTTTACCGGGGAGCTGTTTTTT
CDR3: CASDDWGDRFTGELFF

size: -
D: TRBD2
V: TRBV18
J: TRBJ2-3
DNA: TGTGCCAGCTCACCGGGACTAGCGAGGGCAGATACGCAGTATTTT
CDR3: CASSPGLARADTQYF

size: -
D: -
V: TRBV5-1
J: TRBJ1-2
DNA: TGCGCCAGCAGCTTCTCGGGATCTAACTATGGCTACACCTTC
CDR3: CASSFSGSNYGYTF

size: -
D: TRBD2
V: TRBV2
J: TRBJ2-5
DNA: TGTGCCAGCATTCCTCGACTAGCGGGGCAAGAGACCCAGTACTTC
CDR3: CASIPRLAGQETQYF

size: few
D: TRBD1
V: TRBV7-9
J: TRBJ1-5
DNA: TGTGCCAGCGGCCCAGGGGGTACCAATCAGCCCCAGCATTTT
CDR3: CASGPGGTNQPQHF

size: -
D: -
V: TRBV5-6
J: TRBJ2-3
DNA: TGTGCCAGCAGCTGGGAACTTAGCGGACTGGAGGGAGATACGCAGTATTTT
CDR3: CASSWELSGLEGDTQYF

size: few
D: TRBD1
V: TRBV10-3
J: TRBJ1-3
DNA: TGTGCCATCAGACTACCGCACGGACAGGGGGCGATTGGAAACACCATATATTTT
CDR3: CAIRLPHGQGAIGNTIYF

size: few
D: TRBD1
V: TRBV6-5
J: TRBJ1-6
DNA: TGTGCCAGCAGTTACCGGACAGGACCCTATAATTCACCCCTCCACTTT
CDR3: CASSYRTGPYNSPLHF

size: -
D: -
V: TRBV14
J: TRBJ2-1
DNA: TGTGCCAGCAGCCAAGATTTAGTACCAAGCTCCTACAATGAGCAGTTCTTC
CDR3: CASSQDLVPSSYNEQFF

size: -
D: -
V: TRBV9
J: TRBJ2-7
DNA: TGTGCCAGCAGCGTAGCCCCCGACAGGAGGCACGAGCAGTACTTC
CDR3: CASSVAPDRRHEQYF

size: -
D: TRBD1
V: TRBV9
J: TRBJ1-4
DNA: TGTGCCAGCAGCGCCCAGACAGGGGCGAGTGAAAAACTGTTTTTT
CDR3: CASSAQTGASEKLFF

size: -
D: TRBD2
V: TRBV10-3
J: TRBJ2-1
DNA: TGTGCCATCAGTTCTAGCGGGGGGGTATACAATGAGCAGTTCTTC
CDR3: CAISSSGGVYNEQFF

size: few
D: TRBD1
V: TRBV7-7
J: TRBJ2-2
DNA: TGTGCCAGCAGCGCGACAGGGCTTACCGGGGAGCTGTTTTTT
CDR3: CASSATGLTGELFF

size: -
D: -
V: TRBV18
J: TRBJ1-1
DNA: TGTGCCAGCTCACTCGGACAGCTGAACACTGAAGCTTTCTTT
CDR3: CASSLGQLNTEAFF

size: -
D: -
V: TRBV20-1
J: TRBJ1-2
DNA: TGCAGTGCTCACCCGGGAGGCGGCTACACCTTC
CDR3: CSAHPGGGYTF

size: -
D: TRBD1
V: TRBV18
J: TRBJ1-2
DNA: TGTGCCAGCTCACCAGATCTGACAGGGGGCAGTTATGGCTACACCTTC
CDR3: CASSPDLTGGSYGYTF

size: -
D: TRBD1
V: TRBV5-4
J: TRBJ1-2
DNA: TGTGCCAGCCAACTGACAGGGGTTTATGGCTACACCTTC
CDR3: CASQLTGVYGYTF

size: -
D: TRBD1
V: TRBV27
J: TRBJ2-1
DNA: TGTGCCAGCAGTTATGGACAGGTAGGGGGTGAGCAGTTCTTC
CDR3: CASSYGQVGGEQFF

size: -
D: -
V: TRBV2
J: TRBJ1-2
DNA: TGTGCCAGCAGTGTAGGAGAAGATGGCTACACCTTC
CDR3: CASSVGEDGYTF

size: many
D: TRBD1
V: TRBV5-1
J: TRBJ1-6
DNA: TGCGCCAGCAGCTACCGGACAGGGGAGAACCCCTATAATTCACCCCTCCACTTT
CDR3: CASSYRTGENPYNSPLHF

size: -
D: TRBD1
V: TRBV28
J: TRBJ1-3
DNA: TGTGCCAGCAGATCTCCGGGACAGGGGGGAAACACCATATATTTT
CDR3: CASRSPGQGGNTIYF